This TCR beta chain is drawn from a study of blood T cell repertoires in COVID-19. Study background: Samples representing acute and convalescent COVID-19 were sourced from the United States, Italy and Spain. PBMCs, B-cell-depleted T cells, or T cells were the source of the cDNA or gDNA that made up the material.

Source study methods: By means of reference gene primer amplification, nucleated cell counts were estimated. The table came from immunoSEQ multiplex PCR; TCRdb's copy has only in-frame clones and leaves some out. V and J calls and clone size come straight from that table; D and trimming were deduced from the DNA. Of 250,000 to 300,000 clones listed, about nine tenths are singletons. This sequence originates from a woman in her 50s who had recovered from COVID-19. Source material: peripheral blood.

CDR3 region: CASSEAPGTHGYTF. CDR3 nucleotide sequence: TGTGCCAGCAGTGAAGCCCCAGGTACGCATGGCTACACCTTC. This chain uses TRBV6-1 with TRBJ1-2; D remains ambiguous. Germline loops: CDR1 MNHNS, CDR2 SASEGT. Trimming removed 0 bases at V and 6 bases at J, with 11 bases between. The CDR3 covers 14 residues.